The rows below give T cell receptor beta chains drawn from one sample of a study of blood T cell repertoires in COVID-19. Some clones are missing from TCRdb's copy, which holds only in-frame ones; the method was immunoSEQ multiplex PCR. The sample lists a few hundred thousand clones, roughly 80% occurring once. The sequenced sample consisted of peripheral blood. The receptors were sampled from a man aged 60 to 75 with acute or convalescent COVID-19. Both conserved end residues are part of each CDR3. The D gene is left open where the match is weak. Clone size is shown for a subset of rows, as once, few, many or a class of expanded clone.

V	size	D	J	CDR3	DNA
TRBV2	once	-	TRBJ2-1	CASRAGHYSYNEQFF	TGTGCCAGCAGAGCGGGACACTACTCCTACAATGAGCAGTTCTTC
TRBV15	once	TRBD2	TRBJ2-7	CATSSGGVYEQYF	TGTGCCACCAGCTCTGGGGGGGTTTACGAGCAGTACTTC
TRBV11-2	-	-	TRBJ1-4	CASSLRASTNEKLFF	TGTGCCAGCAGCTTGAGGGCGTCGACTAATGAAAAACTGTTTTTT
TRBV28	-	-	TRBJ1-1	CASSLNPGACFF	TGTGCCAGCAGTTTAAACCCAGGGGCCTGCTTCTTT
TRBV19	-	-	TRBJ1-2	CASSISEGRQGYTF	TGTGCCAGTAGTATATCAGAGGGTCGACAAGGCTACACCTTC
TRBV18	-	TRBD2	TRBJ2-7	CASSPLKGGSRNEQYF	TGTGCCAGCTCACCACTCAAGGGCGGGAGCCGAAACGAGCAGTACTTC
TRBV2	-	TRBD1	TRBJ2-7	CASSGPDRGSYEQYF	TGTGCCAGCAGTGGCCCGGACAGGGGATCCTACGAGCAGTACTTC
TRBV7-3	-	TRBD2	TRBJ2-2	CASSSIAGETGELFF	TGTGCCAGCAGCTCGATAGCGGGAGAAACCGGGGAGCTGTTTTTT
TRBV6-2/TRBV6-3	few	-	TRBJ2-3	CASSYASSADTQYF	TGTGCCAGCAGTTACGCTAGCTCCGCAGATACGCAGTATTTT
TRBV19	-	TRBD1	TRBJ1-1	CASTQGQQNTEAFF	TGTGCCAGTACCCAGGGACAGCAGAACACTGAAGCTTTCTTT
TRBV6-4	-	-	TRBJ2-2	CASSDSNTGGELFF	TGTGCCAGCAGTGACTCCAACACGGGCGGGGAGCTGTTTTTT
TRBV19	-	-	TRBJ1-5	CASRPLGGSNQPQHF	TGTGCCAGTAGACCCCTCGGGGGGAGCAATCAGCCCCAGCATTTT
TRBV5-1	-	TRBD1	TRBJ2-1	CASSPAIRDRGENEQFF	TGCGCCAGCAGCCCGGCGATACGGGACAGGGGGGAAAATGAGCAGTTCTTC
TRBV10-3	-	TRBD2	TRBJ2-1	CAISDLRGGEGTYNEQFF	TGTGCCATCAGTGACTTGCGGGGGGGAGAGGGCACCTACAATGAGCAGTTCTTC
TRBV10-1	-	-	TRBJ2-7	CASSEYADSYEQYF	TGCGCCAGCAGTGAGTATGCGGACTCCTACGAGCAGTACTTC
TRBV2	-	TRBD2	TRBJ2-7	CASSVLAGTGEQYF	TGTGCCAGCAGTGTGTTAGCGGGGACGGGCGAGCAGTACTTC
TRBV5-6	-	TRBD1	TRBJ2-7	CASSPGQSYEQYF	TGTGCCAGCAGCCCGGGACAGTCCTACGAGCAGTACTTC
TRBV6-2/TRBV6-3	few	TRBD2	TRBJ2-7	CASSYEPSGREDF	TGTGCCAGCAGTTACGAGCCTAGCGGGAGGGAGGACTTC
TRBV6-5	once	-	TRBJ1-1	CASTSLTEAFF	TGTGCCAGCACCTCGTTGACGGAGGCTTTCTTT
TRBV30	-	-	TRBJ2-7	CAWSAQYEQYF	TGTGCCTGGAGTGCCCAATACGAGCAGTACTTC
TRBV14	few	TRBD2	TRBJ2-5	CASSPRTSGRDLQETQYF	TGTGCCAGCAGCCCCCGGACTAGCGGGAGGGACCTACAAGAGACCCAGTACTTC
TRBV5-1	-	-	TRBJ2-7	CASSWGVAVRGYEQYF	TGCGCCAGCAGCTGGGGGGTGGCAGTGAGGGGCTACGAGCAGTACTTC
TRBV2	once	TRBD1	TRBJ1-2	CASLETGIDYGYTF	TGTGCCAGCCTAGAGACAGGGATCGACTATGGCTACACCTTC
TRBV6-2/TRBV6-3	-	-	TRBJ2-7	CASSYVREQYF	TGTGCCAGCAGTTACGTCCGCGAGCAGTACTTC
TRBV27	once	TRBD1	TRBJ1-2	CASSKTGVSFGYTF	TGTGCCAGCAGCAAAACAGGGGTGTCTTTCGGCTACACCTTC